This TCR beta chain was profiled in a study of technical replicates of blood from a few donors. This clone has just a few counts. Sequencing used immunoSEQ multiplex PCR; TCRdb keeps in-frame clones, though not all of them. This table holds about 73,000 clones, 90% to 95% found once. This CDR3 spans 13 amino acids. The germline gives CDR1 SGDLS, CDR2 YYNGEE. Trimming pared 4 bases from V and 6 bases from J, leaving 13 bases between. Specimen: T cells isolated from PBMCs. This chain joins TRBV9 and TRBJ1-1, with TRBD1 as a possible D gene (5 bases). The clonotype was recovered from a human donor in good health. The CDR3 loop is CASSRGGRAEAFF. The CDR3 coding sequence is TGTGCCAGCAGCCGGGGGGGGAGGGCTGAAGCTTTCTTT.